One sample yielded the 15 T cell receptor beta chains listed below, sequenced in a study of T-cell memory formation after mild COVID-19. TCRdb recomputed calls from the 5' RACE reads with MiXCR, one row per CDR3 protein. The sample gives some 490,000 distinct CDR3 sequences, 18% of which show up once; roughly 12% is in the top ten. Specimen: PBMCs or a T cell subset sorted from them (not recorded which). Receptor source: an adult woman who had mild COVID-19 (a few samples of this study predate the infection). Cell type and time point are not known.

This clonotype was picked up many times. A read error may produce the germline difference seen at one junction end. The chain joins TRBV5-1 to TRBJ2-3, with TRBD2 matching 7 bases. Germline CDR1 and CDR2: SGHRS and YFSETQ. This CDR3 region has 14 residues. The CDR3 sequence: CASSLGGRTDTQYF. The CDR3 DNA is TGTGCCAGCAGCTTAGGCGGGAGAACAGATACGCAGTATTTT.

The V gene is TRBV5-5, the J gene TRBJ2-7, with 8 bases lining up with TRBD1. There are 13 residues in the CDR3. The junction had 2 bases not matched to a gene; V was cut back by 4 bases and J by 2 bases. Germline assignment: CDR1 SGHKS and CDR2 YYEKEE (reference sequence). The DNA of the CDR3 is TGTGCCAGCAGCACAGGGGGAGCCTACGAGCAGTACTTC. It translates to CASSTGGAYEQYF.

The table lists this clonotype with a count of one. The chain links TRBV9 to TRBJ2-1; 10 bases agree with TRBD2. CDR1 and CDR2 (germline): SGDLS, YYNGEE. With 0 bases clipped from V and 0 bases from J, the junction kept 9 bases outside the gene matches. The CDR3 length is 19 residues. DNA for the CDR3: TGTGCCAGCAGCGTAGTGGTAGCGGGGGGTACCACCTCCTACAATGAGCAGTTCTTC. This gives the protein CASSVVVAGGTTSYNEQFF.

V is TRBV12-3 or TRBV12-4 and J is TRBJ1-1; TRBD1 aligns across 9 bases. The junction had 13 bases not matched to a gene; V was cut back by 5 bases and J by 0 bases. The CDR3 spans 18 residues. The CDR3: CASSPRDRVTLMNTEAFF. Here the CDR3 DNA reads TGTGCCAGCAGTCCGAGGGACAGGGTTACCCTAATGAACACTGAAGCTTTCTTT.

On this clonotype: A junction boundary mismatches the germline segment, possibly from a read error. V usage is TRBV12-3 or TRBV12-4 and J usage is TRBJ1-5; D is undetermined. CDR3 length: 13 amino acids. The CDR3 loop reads CASRGPSDWPQNF. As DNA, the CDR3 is TGTGCCAGCAGAGGTCCCAGCGACTGGCCCCAGAATTTT.

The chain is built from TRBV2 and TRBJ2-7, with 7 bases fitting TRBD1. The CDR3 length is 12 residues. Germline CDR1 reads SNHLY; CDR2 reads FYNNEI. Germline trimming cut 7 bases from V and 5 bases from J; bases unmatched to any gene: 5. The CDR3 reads CASNKGADEQYF. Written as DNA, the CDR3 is TGTGCCAGCAATAAGGGGGCGGACGAGCAGTACTTC.

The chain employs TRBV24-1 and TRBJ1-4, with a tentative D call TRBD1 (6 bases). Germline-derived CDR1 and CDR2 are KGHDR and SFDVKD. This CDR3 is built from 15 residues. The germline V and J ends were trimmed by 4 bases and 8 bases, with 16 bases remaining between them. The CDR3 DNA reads TGTGCCACCAGTGACCGGGCTGGGGGCGGCGAAAAACTGTTTTTT. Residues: CATSDRAGGGEKLFF.

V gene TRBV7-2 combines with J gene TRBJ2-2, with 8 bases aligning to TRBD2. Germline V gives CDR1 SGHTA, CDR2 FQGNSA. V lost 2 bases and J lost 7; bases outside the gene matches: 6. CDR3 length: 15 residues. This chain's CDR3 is CASSLLVAGGGELFF. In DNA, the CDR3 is TGTGCCAGCAGCTTATTAGTTGCGGGGGGCGGGGAGCTGTTTTTT.

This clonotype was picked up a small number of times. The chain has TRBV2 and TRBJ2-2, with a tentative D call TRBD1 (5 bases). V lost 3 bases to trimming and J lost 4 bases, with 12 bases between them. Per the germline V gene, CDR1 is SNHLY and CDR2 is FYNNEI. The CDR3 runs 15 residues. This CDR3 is CASSEWQGSTGELFF. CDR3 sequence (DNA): TGTGCCAGCAGTGAGTGGCAGGGCTCCACCGGGGAGCTGTTTTTT.

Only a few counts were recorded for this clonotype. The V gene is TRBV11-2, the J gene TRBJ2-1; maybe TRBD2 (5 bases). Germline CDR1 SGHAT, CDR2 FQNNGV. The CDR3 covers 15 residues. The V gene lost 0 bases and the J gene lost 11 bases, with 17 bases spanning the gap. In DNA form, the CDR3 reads TGTGCCAGCAGCTTAGAGCACGCGGGCCCCCTGAAGCAGTTCTTC. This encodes CASSLEHAGPLKQFF.

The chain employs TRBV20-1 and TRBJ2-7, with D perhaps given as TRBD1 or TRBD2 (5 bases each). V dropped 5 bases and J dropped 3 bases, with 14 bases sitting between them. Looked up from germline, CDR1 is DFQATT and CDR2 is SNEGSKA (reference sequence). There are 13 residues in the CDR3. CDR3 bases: TGCAGTGCTCATACAGGAGAGGGCTACGAGCAGTACTTC. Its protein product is CSAHTGEGYEQYF.

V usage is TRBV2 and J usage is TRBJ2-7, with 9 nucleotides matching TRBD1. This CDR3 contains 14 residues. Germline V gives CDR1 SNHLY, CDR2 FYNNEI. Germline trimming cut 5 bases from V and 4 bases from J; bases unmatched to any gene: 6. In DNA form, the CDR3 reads TGTGCCAGCAGTACCCACAGGGGGCAATACGAGCAGTACTTC. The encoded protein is CASSTHRGQYEQYF.

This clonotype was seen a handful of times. The CDR3 loop is CASSQLPDEQYF. The CDR3 coding sequence is TGTGCCAGCAGCCAACTTCCGGACGAGCAGTACTTC. The rearrangement links TRBV14 to TRBJ2-7, with no clear D. This CDR3 is 12 amino acids long. Germline V lookup: CDR1 SGHDN, CDR2 FVKESK. V shed 2 bases and J shed 5 bases, with 7 bases lying between them.

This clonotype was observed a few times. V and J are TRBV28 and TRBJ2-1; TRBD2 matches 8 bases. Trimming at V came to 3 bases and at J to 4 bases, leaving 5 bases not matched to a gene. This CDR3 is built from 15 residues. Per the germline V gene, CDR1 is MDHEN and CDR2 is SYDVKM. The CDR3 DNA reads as TGTGCCAGCAGTTTGGCTAGCGGGTTTTACAATGAGCAGTTCTTC. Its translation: CASSLASGFYNEQFF.

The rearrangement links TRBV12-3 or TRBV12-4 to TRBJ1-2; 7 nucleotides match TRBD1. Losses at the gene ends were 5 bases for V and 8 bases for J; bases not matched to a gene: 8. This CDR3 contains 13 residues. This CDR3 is CASSVRDSLGYTF. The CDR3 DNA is TGTGCCAGCAGTGTCCGGGACAGCTTAGGCTACACCTTC.